This T cell receptor beta chain is drawn from a study of cytomegalovirus exposure and HLA in healthy donors. At the level of the study: In terms of ancestry, the Caucasian-associated cluster contained around 79% of the 350 to 450 genotyped donors.

The PCR had 60 Vbeta and 13 Jbeta primers. Method: immunoSEQ multiplex PCR; TCRdb's copy keeps in-frame clones and lacks some. Counted here are 100,000 to 150,000 clones, roughly 69% occurring once; the ten biggest clones make up about 8.2%. With respect to this clone: What it binds is unknown.

Study-level results: Later analysis suggested links between common viral pathogens and several top significant clusters.

Germline V gene data show CDR1 as KGHSH and CDR2 as LQKENI. This CDR3 comprises 15 residues. V was clipped by 5 bases and J by 2 bases; unmatched bases: 6. Sequencing used PBMCs. This chain links TRBV18 with TRBJ1-5; the match to TRBD1 covers 7 bases. This receptor was taken from a woman aged 35 to 49 in good health and CMV-seropositive. Written as DNA, the CDR3 is TGTGCCAGCTCAACCGACAGGGTCGGCAATCAGCCCCAGCATTTT. Translating it yields CASSTDRVGNQPQHF.